Below are 12 T cell receptor beta chains sequenced from a single sample in a study of monozygotic twins with inflammatory bowel disease. TCRdb reprocessed the 5' RACE reads, with one entry per CDR3 protein and no DNA. The ten top clones account for roughly 1.7%, within a sample of around 230,000 distinct CDR3 sequences. Material for sequencing was blood. Every receptor here comes from a human donor with ulcerative colitis or Crohn's disease, or a healthy co-twin of an affected twin (not recorded which).

The chain carries TRBV5-1 and TRBJ1-1. The CDR3 extends over 12 amino acids. Germline-derived CDR1 and CDR2 are SGHRS and YFSETQ. The CDR3 loop is CASSLDHTEAFF.

This chain uses TRBV29-1 with TRBJ1-1; TCRdb reports TRBD1, a call that lacks DNA to check it against. The CDR3 has 13 amino acids. Germline CDR1 and CDR2: SQVTM and ANQGSEA. The CDR3 reads CSVERGSPTEAFF. Using reference TRBV29-1 and TRBJ1-1 for the parts outside the CDR3, the full variable domain is SAVISQKPSRDICQRGTSLTIQCQVDSQVTMMFWYRQQPGQSLTLIATANQGSEATYESGFVIDKFPISRPNLTFSTLTVSNMSPEDSSIYLCSVERGSPTEAFFGQGTRLTVV.

The V gene is TRBV12-3 or TRBV12-4, the J gene TRBJ2-2; with no DNA, the TCRdb D assignment of TRBD2 cannot be verified. The CDR3 is 13 amino acids. CDR3 in amino acids: CASSARDFGELFF.

The rearrangement joins TRBV2 to TRBJ2-3. This CDR3 has 13 residues. Germline V gene sequence: CDR1 SNHLY, CDR2 FYNNEI. CDR3 region: CASRAATTDTQYF.

The gene calls are TRBV6-5 and TRBJ2-3; the TRBD1 assignment by TCRdb is unverifiable without DNA. Germline V gene data show CDR1 as MNHEY and CDR2 as SVGAGI. The CDR3 totals 15 residues. The CDR3 reads CASSYGTGSTDTQYF.

The chain is built from TRBV7-9 and TRBJ2-7; TCRdb lists TRBD2, though no DNA is available to test this call. Per the germline V gene, CDR1 is SEHNR and CDR2 is FQNEAQ (reference sequence). The CDR3 is 16 residues long. The CDR3 here is CASSPPGGEIRYEQYF.

The chain couples TRBV5-6 to TRBJ1-2. CDR3 length: 13 amino acids. Germline V gene sequence: CDR1 SGHDT, CDR2 YYEEEE. The CDR3 loop is CASTLGEHYGYTF. Filled out from reference TRBV5-6 and TRBJ1-2, the complete variable domain reads DAGVTQSPTHLIKTRGQQVTLRCSPKSGHDTVSWYQQALGQGPQFIFQYYEEEERQRGNFPDRFSGHQFPNYSSELNVNALLLGDSALYLCASTLGEHYGYTFGSGTRLTVV.

V and J are TRBV20-1 and TRBJ2-1. This CDR3 spans 12 amino acids. The germline V gene has CDR1 DFQATT and CDR2 SNEGSKA (reference sequence). CDR3 region: CSASRDYNEQFF.

J is TRBJ1-2 and V is TRBV10-2; there is no DNA to check the TCRdb D call of TRBD1. CDR3 length: 15 residues. The germline gives CDR1 WSHSY, CDR2 SAAADI. The CDR3 protein is CASSDDQGRSYGYTF.

The chain employs TRBV5-1 and TRBJ2-3; checking the TCRdb D call of TRBD2 is not possible without DNA. The germline V gene has CDR1 SGHRS and CDR2 YFSETQ. CDR3 length equals 18 residues. CDR3 amino acids: CASSLYTRAGAQGDTQYF.

The rearrangement joins TRBV4-1 to TRBJ2-7; without DNA, the TCRdb call of TRBD1 cannot be checked. Germline V gene lookup returns CDR1 MGHRA and CDR2 YSYEKL. This CDR3 is 14 amino acids long. CDR3: CASSQESRVYEQYF.

This chain joins TRBV10-3 and TRBJ2-1. This CDR3 has 14 amino acids. Per the germline V gene, CDR1 is ENHRY and CDR2 is SYGVKD. CDR3 loop: CAISESTDYNEQFF.